A selection of T cell receptor beta chains follows, all from one sample in a study of blood T cell repertoires in COVID-19. The assay was immunoSEQ multiplex PCR, and TCRdb's table has in-frame clones only and misses some. The top ten clones hold roughly a tenth of a sample with around 80,000 clones, 82% of them seen once. The sample was peripheral blood. These TCRs come from a man aged 55 to 69 with acute or convalescent COVID-19. CDR3s leave out the opening cysteine and the closing phenylalanine or tryptophan. Fields, in order: V gene, J gene, CDR3 protein.

>TRBV7-8|TRBJ2-3
ASSLGVGSADTQY
>TRBV28|TRBJ1-1
ASSSGGVNTEAF
>TRBV7-2|TRBJ2-1
ASSPPGSGVQNEQF
>TRBV12-3/TRBV12-4|TRBJ1-1
ASSLARTEAF
>TRBV7-2|TRBJ2-1
ASSIQGRRMHEQF
>TRBV5-1|TRBJ2-3
ASKKLAGNTDTQY
>TRBV5-3|TRBJ1-3
ARSYPGQPPWGYSGNTIY
>TRBV3-1/TRBV3-2|TRBJ1-5
ASSPQAISQPQH
>TRBV18|TRBJ2-2
ASSPSLSTGELF
>TRBV5-1|TRBJ2-3
ASSWGLNADTQY
>TRBV7-2|TRBJ2-3
ASSLVSGFGTDTQY
>TRBV2|TRBJ1-3
ASSVGTGLTTIY
>TRBV6-6|TRBJ1-3
ASSPGTNSGNTIY
>TRBV7-9|TRBJ2-5
ASSRSTETQY
>TRBV7-2|TRBJ2-2
ASSLATELGELF
>TRBV4-3|TRBJ1-2
ASSPSLGLDYGYT
>TRBV5-1|TRBJ2-3
ASSLAGASTDTQY
>TRBV5-6|TRBJ2-1
ASSLGLTDYNEQF